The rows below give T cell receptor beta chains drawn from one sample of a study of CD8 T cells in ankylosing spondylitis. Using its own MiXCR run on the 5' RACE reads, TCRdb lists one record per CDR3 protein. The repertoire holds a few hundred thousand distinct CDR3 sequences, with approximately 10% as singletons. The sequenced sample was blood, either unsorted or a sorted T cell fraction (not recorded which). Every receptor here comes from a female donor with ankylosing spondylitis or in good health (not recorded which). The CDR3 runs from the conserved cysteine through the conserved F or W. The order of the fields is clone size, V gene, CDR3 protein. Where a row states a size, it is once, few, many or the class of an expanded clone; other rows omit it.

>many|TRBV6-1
CASSTGLFNEKLFF
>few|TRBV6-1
CASSEVGVSGNTIYF
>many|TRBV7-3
CASSLITGGEQFF
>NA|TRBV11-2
CASSLVFGGTGKSYEQYF
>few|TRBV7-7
CASSSDRGGETQYF
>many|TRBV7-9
CASSSHNLTIAGELFF
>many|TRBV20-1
CSARLAGAGYEQFF
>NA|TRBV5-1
CASSHPGGPQETQYF
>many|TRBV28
CASSGGGRPYYGYTF
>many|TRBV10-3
CAISSGQGLNNEQFF
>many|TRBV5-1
CASSPRTGSNNEQFF
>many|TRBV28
CASSLPGANVLTF
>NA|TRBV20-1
CSASRGTGELFF
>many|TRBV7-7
CASSQGQEKETQYF
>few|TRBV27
CASSFRGGAEAFF
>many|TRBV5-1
CASSLASALGGNEQFF
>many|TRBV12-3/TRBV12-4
CASSPGPGAAVLF
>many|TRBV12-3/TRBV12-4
CASSILRGLAGDEQFF
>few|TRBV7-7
CASSPTLSGRPHNEQFF
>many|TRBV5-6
CASSTRGQGGSNQPQHF
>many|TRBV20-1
CRAMDYNEQFF
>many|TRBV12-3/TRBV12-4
CASSSSGQNYGYTF
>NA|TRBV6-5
CASSYGTGGDEQYF
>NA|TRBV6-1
CASSDNRGQLYEQYF
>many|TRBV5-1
CASSLDGQGRTEAFF
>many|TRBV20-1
CSARDSAGSSYNEQFF
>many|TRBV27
CASTFRGTGVNEKLFF
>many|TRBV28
CASRPGQVRSPLHF
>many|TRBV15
CATGPGPGATTDTQYF
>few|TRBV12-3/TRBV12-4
CASSFQGRQPQHF
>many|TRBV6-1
CASGTSGYTDTQYF
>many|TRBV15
CATSRALLAASAQDTQYF
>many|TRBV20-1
CSATRTANTIYF
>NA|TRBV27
CASSGEREETQYF
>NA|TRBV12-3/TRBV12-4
CASSFSLYEQYF
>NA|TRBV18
CASSPLDRFEQYF
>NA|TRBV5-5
CASSKIHRDRVKADTQYF
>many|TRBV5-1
CASSLQTGNRGPRAEQYF
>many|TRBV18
CASSRGTGANTEAFF
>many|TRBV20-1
CSASVSSNQPQHF
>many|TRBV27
CAPLTSRQYF
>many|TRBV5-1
CASSSIKTGSDTQYF
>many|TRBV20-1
CSAPGRTNTGELFF
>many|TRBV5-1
CASSSKAGGQNEQFF
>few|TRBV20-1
CSARDQEGAYNQPQHF
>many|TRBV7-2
CASSLPGAEHEQYF
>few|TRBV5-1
CASSLRTVGSPLHF
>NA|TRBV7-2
CASSFYGAYNEQFF
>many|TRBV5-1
CASSLDTDTQYF
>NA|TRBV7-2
CASSLGTIEAFF
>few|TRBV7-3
CASSPSGTLNTEAFF
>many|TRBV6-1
CASSDTNEQFF
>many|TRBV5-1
CASSLGSGRHNEQFF
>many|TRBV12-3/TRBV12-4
CASSLFSGGSVPYEQYF
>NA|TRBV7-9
CASSLNVGENIQYF
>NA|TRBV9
CASSGGAGLIDTQYF
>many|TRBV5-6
CASSLTKQGDQPQHF
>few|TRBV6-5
CASSYSGGRPEQYF
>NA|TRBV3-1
CASSHGVQDTEAFF